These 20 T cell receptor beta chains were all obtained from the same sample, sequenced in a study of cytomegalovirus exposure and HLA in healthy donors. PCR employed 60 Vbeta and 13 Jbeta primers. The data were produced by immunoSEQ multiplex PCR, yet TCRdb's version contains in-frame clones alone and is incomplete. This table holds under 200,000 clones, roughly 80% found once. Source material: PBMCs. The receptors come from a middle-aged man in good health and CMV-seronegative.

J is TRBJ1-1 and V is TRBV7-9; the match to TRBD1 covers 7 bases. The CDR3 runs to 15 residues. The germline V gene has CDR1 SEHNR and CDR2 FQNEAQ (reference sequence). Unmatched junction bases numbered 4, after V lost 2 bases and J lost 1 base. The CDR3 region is CASSLQGGGNTEAFF. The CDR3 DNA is TGTGCCAGCAGCTTACAGGGGGGCGGGAACACTGAAGCTTTCTTT.

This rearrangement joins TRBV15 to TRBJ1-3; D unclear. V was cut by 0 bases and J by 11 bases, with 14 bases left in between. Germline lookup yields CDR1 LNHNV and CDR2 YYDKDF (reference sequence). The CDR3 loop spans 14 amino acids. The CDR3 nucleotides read TGTGCCACCAGCAGAGATCGAGCGACTTCCTCCATATATTTT. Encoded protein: CATSRDRATSSIYF.

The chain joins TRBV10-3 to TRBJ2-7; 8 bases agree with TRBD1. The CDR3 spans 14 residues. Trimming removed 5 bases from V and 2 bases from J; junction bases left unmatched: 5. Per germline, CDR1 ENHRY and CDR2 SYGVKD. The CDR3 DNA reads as TGTGCCATCAGTTCCGGGACAGGTGCCTACGAGCAGTACTTC. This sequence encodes CAISSGTGAYEQYF.

The CDR3 sequence is CASSSLRGNSPLHF. The CDR3 region has the DNA TGCGCCAGCAGCTCGCTACGGGGTAATTCACCCCTCCACTTT. The chain links TRBV5-1 to TRBJ1-6, with D hard to call. Trimming stripped 3 bases from V and 6 bases from J, with 10 bases between. The CDR3 has 14 amino acids. The germline CDR1 and CDR2 sequences are SGHRS and YFSETQ.

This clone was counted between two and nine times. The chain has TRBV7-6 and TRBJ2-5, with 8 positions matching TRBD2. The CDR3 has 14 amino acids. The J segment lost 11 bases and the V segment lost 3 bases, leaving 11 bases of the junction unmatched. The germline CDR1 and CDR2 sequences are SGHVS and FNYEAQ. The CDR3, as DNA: TGTGCCAGCAGCTTGAACGGGGGGGCTGGAGAGCAGTACTTC. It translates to CASSLNGGAGEQYF.

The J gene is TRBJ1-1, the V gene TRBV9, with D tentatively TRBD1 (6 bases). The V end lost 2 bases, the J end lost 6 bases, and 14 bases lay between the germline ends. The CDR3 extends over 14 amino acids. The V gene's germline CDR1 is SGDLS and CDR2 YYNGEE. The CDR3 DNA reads TGTGCCAGCAGCGTGTCCAGGGGCTTCGCTGAAGCTTTCTTT. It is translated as CASSVSRGFAEAFF.

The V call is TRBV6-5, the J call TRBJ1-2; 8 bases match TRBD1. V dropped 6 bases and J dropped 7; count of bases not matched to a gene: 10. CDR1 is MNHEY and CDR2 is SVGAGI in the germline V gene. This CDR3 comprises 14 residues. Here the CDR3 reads CASRPDRGFGGYTF. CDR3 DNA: TGTGCCAGCAGGCCCGACAGGGGATTTGGTGGCTACACCTTC.

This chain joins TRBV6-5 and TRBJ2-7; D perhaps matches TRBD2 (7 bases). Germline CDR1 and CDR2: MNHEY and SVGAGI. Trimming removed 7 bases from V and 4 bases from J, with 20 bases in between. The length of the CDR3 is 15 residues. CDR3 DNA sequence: TGTGCCAGCACCCGTACTGGGGGGGCCGTATACGAGCAGTACTTC. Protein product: CASTRTGGAVYEQYF.

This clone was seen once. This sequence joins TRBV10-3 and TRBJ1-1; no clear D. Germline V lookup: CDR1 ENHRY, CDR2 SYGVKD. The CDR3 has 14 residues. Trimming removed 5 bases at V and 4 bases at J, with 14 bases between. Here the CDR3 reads CAISHYTGGTEAFF. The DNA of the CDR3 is TGTGCCATCAGTCACTACACCGGTGGCACTGAAGCTTTCTTT.

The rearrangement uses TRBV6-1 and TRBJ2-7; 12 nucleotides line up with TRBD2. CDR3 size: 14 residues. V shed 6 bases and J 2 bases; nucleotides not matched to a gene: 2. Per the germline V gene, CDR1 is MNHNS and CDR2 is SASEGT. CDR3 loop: CASSRTSGAYEQYF. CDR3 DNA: TGTGCCAGCAGCAGGACTAGCGGGGCCTACGAGCAGTACTTC.

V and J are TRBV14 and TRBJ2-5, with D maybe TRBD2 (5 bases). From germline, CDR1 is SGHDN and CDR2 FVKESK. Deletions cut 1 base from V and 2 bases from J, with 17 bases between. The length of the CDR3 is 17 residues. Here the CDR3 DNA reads TGTGCCAGCAGCCAAGGAACGCCTGTACCGGGGCAAGAGACCCAGTACTTC. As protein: CASSQGTPVPGQETQYF.

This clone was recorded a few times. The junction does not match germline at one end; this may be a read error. The CDR3 DNA follows: TGTGCCAGCAGCTTAGTGGGACAGGCGACTCAATTACGCTTC. It is translated as CASSLVGQATQLRF. The V call is TRBV7-9, the J call TRBJ2-7, with 8 bases that match TRBD1. Per germline, CDR1 SEHNR and CDR2 FQNEAQ (reference sequence). The CDR3 extends over 14 amino acids.

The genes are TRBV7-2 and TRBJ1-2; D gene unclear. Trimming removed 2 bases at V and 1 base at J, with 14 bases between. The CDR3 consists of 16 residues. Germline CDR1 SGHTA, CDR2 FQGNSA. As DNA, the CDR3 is TGTGCCAGCAGCTTACCCCACGGGGTTGGTAACTATGGCTACACCTTC. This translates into CASSLPHGVGNYGYTF.

CDR3 DNA sequence: TGTGCCAGCAGCTCCCAGGGGGCGCTGGAGACCCAGTACTTC. Amino acids: CASSSQGALETQYF. The chain employs TRBV5-4 and TRBJ2-5, with 8 bases fitting TRBD1. The CDR3 spans 14 residues. The germline V gene encodes CDR1 SGHNT and CDR2 YYREEE (reference sequence). Trimming at V came to 3 bases and at J to 5 bases, leaving 6 bases not matched to a gene.

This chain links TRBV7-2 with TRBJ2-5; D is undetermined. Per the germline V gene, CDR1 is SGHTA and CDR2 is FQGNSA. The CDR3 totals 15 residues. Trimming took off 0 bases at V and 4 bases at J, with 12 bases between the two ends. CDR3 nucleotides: TGTGCCAGCAGCTTAGCGACACGGTACGGAGAGACCCAGTACTTC. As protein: CASSLATRYGETQYF. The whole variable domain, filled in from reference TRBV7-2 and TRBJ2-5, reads GAGVSQSPSNKVTEKGKDVELRCDPISGHTALYWYRQSLGQGLEFLIYFQGNSAPDKSGLPSDRFSAERTGGSVSTLTIQRTQQEDSAVYLCASSLATRYGETQYFGPGTRLLVL.

CDR3 protein: CASNPPSLSNEQFF. CDR3 sequence (DNA): TGTGCCAGCAACCCTCCGAGCCTTAGCAATGAGCAGTTCTTC. The chain couples TRBV6-6 to TRBJ2-1; D unclear. The germline V and J ends were trimmed by 7 bases and 6 bases, with 16 bases remaining between them. The CDR3 has 14 residues. Germline V gene data show CDR1 as MNHNY and CDR2 as SVGAGI (reference sequence).

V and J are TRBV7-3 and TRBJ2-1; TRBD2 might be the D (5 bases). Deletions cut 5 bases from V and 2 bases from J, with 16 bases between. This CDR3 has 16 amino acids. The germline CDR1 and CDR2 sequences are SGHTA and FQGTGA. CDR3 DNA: TGTGCCAGCAGCCCCCGTGCGACGGAGGCCTACAATGAGCAGTTCTTC. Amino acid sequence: CASSPRATEAYNEQFF. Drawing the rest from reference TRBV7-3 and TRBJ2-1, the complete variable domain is GAGVSQTPSNKVTEKGKYVELRCDPISGHTALYWYRQSLGQGPEFLIYFQGTGAADDSGLPNDRFFAVRPEGSVSTLKIQRTERGDSAVYLCASSPRATEAYNEQFFGPGTRLTVL.

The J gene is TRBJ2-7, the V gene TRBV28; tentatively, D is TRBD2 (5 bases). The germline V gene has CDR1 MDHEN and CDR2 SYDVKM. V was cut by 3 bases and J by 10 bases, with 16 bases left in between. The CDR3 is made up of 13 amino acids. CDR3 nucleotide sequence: TGTGCCAGCAGTTTCCCCCTCCCCCGGGAACAGTACTTC. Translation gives CASSFPLPREQYF. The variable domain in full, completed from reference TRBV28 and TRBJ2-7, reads DVKVTQSSRYLVKRTGEKVFLECVQDMDHENMFWYRQDPGLGLRLIYFSYDVKMKEKGDIPEGYSVSREKKERFSLILESASTNQTSMYLCASSFPLPREQYFGPGTRLTVT.

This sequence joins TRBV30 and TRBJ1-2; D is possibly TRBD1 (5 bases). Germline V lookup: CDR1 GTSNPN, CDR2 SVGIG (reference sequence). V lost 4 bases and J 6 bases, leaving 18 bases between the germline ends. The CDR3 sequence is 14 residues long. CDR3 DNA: TGTGCCTGGAACTTAGGTCAGGGTAGCCATGGCTACACCTTC. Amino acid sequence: CAWNLGQGSHGYTF.

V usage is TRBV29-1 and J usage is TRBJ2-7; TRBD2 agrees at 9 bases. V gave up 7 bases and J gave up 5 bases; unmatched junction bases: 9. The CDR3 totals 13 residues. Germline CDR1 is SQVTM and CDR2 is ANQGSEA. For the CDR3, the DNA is TGCAGCGGCCGGGCGGGGGGGCACGACGAGCAGTACTTC. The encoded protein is CSGRAGGHDEQYF.